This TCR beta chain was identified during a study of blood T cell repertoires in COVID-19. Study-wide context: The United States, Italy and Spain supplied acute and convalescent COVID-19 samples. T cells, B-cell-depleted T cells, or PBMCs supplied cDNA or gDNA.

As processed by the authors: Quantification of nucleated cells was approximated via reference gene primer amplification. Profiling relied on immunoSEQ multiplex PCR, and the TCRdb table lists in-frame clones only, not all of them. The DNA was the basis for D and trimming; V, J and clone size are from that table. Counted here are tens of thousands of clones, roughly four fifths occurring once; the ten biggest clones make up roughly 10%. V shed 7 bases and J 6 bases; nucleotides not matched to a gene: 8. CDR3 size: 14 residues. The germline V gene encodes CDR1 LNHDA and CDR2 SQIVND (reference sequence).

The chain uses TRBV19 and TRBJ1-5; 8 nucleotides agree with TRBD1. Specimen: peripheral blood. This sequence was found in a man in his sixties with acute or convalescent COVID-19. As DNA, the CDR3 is TGTGCCAGTACCGCGACAGGGGACGGTCAGCCCCAGCATTTT. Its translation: CASTATGDGQPQHF.